Included here is one TCR beta chain sequence, with context. V lost 2 bases and J lost 0, with 7 bases in between. The germline gives CDR1 SGHNT, CDR2 YYREEE (reference sequence). CDR3 length: 14 residues. This entry belongs to a study of technical replicates of blood from a few donors. Produced via immunoSEQ multiplex PCR; TCRdb's table is partial and in-frame only. The sample lists about 73,000 clones, 93% occurring once. The sample taken for sequencing was T cells isolated from PBMCs. The clonotype was recovered from a human donor in good health. The rearrangement joins TRBV5-4 to TRBJ2-3; D unclear. DNA for the CDR3: TGTGCCAGCAGCTTCTCCGGGAGCACAGATACGCAGTATTTT. Encoded protein: CASSFSGSTDTQYF.